This TCR beta chain was sequenced during a study of CD8 T cells in Susac syndrome. The CDR3 is 14 residues long. V was pared by 2 bases and J by 2 bases, with 13 bases between. Germline V gene sequence: CDR1 GTSNPN, CDR2 SVGIG (reference sequence). Random hexamers served to reverse transcribe about 0.45 to 1 ug RNA. In TCRdb, the immunoSEQ multiplex PCR reads were re-called with MiXCR into one record per CDR3 protein. The profile shows roughly 44,000 distinct CDR3 sequences, 90% to 95% of them singletons. The sequence derives from a human donor in good health. This chain uses TRBV30 with TRBJ2-7, with D maybe TRBD2 (6 bases). The sequenced sample was CD8+ T cells from PBMCs. CDR3: CAWSRWEVTYEQYF. Here the CDR3 DNA reads TGTGCCTGGAGTAGGTGGGAGGTCACCTACGAGCAGTACTTC.